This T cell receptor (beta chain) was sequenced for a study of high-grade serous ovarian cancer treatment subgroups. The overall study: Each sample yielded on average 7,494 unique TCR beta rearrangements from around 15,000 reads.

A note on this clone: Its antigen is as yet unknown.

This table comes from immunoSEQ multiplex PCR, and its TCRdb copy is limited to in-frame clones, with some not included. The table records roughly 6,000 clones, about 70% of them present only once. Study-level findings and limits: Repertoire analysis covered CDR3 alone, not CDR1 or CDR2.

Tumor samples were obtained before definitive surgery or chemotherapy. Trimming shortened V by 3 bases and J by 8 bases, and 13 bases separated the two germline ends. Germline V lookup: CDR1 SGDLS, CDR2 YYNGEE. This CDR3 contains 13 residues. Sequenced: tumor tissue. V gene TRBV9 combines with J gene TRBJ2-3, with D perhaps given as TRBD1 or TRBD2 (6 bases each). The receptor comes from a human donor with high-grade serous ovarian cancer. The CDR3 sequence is CASSARGVGTQYF. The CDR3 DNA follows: TGTGCCAGCAGCGCGAGGGGGGTAGGTACGCAGTATTTT. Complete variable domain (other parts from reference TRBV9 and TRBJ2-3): DSGVTQTPKHLITATGQRVTLRCSPRSGDLSVYWYQQSLDQGLQFLIQYYNGEERAKGNILERFSAQQFPDLHSELNLSSLELGDSALYFCASSARGVGTQYFGPGTRLTVL.